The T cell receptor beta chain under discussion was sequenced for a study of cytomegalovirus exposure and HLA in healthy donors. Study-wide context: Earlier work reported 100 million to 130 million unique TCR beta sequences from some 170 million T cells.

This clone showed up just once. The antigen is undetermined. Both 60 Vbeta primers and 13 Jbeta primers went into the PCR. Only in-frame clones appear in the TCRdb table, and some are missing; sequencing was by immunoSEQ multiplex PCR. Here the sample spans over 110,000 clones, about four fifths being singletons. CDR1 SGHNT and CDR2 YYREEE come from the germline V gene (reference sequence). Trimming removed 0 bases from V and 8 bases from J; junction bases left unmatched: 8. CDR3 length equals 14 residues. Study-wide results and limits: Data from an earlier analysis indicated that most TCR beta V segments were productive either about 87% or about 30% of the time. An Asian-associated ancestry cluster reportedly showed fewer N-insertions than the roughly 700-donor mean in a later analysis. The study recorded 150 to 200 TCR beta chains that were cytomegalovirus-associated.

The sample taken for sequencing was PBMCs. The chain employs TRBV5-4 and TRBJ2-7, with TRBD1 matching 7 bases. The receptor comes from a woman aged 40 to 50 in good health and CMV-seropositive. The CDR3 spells CASSLEDRECKQYF. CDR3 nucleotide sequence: TGTGCCAGCAGCTTGGAAGACAGGGAGTGTAAGCAGTACTTC.